A single sample is the source of the 18 T cell receptor beta chains below, sequenced in a study of Graves' ophthalmopathy and Graves' hyperthyroidism. The sequenced template was RNA, covering the TCR beta CDR3 region. Second-round multiplex PCR came after a first-round RT-PCR that employed HTBI primers. TCRdb independently ran MiXCR on the multiplex PCR reads; one entry per CDR3 protein. Here the sample spans about 550,000 distinct CDR3 sequences, 35% to 45% being singletons. The sample was peripheral blood or thyroid tissue (not recorded which). These receptors all stem from an adult man with Graves' hyperthyroidism.

This clonotype was counted at least ten times. V and J are TRBV27 and TRBJ2-5, with D perhaps given as TRBD1 or TRBD2 (7 bases each). Looked up from germline, CDR1 is MNHEY and CDR2 is SMNVEV (reference sequence). This CDR3 contains 16 residues. Trimming took 1 base from V and 5 from J, leaving 17 bases between them. Written as DNA, the CDR3 is TGTGCCAGCAGTTTATTTTTCAGGGGGGGATGGGAGACCCAGTACTTC. Protein: CASSLFFRGGWETQYF.

The sample holds many counts of this clonotype. The chain recombines TRBV4-2 with TRBJ1-3, with 7 bases that match TRBD1. The junction had 3 bases not matched to a gene; V was cut back by 0 bases and J by 4 bases. Per the germline V gene, CDR1 is LGHNA and CDR2 is YNFKEQ. CDR3 length equals 15 residues. The CDR3 region has the DNA TGTGCCAGCAGCCAAGAAGACAGGGCAGGAAACACCATATATTTT. Encoded protein: CASSQEDRAGNTIYF.

The chain uses TRBV7-3 and TRBJ2-5; D call uncertain. The ends were cut back, 0 bases at V and 6 bases at J, with 11 bases in the middle. CDR1 is SGHTA and CDR2 is FQGTGA in the germline V gene. The CDR3 length is 14 residues. In nucleotides, the CDR3 is TGTGCCAGCAGCTTAACGGGTATGGCTAAGACCCAGTACTTC. Its protein is CASSLTGMAKTQYF.

This chain connects TRBV2 to TRBJ2-7; 8 bases agree with TRBD2. The CDR3 totals 13 residues. Trimming removed 8 bases from V and 1 base from J; junction bases left unmatched: 4. In germline, CDR1 is SNHLY, CDR2 FYNNEI. CDR3 amino acids: CASYQRESYEQYF. The CDR3 DNA is TGTGCCAGCTATCAGCGGGAGTCCTACGAGCAGTACTTC.

This clonotype was detected only a few times. V is TRBV2 and J is TRBJ1-1; D is possibly TRBD1 (6 bases). Germline lookup yields CDR1 SNHLY and CDR2 FYNNEI. The CDR3 spans 13 residues. V lost 7 bases and J 1 base, leaving 10 bases between the germline ends. The CDR3 nucleotides read TGTGCCAGCACTTCGGACAGGAACACTGAAGCTTTCTTT. This gives the protein CASTSDRNTEAFF. Based on the CDR3 plus reference TRBV2 and TRBJ1-1, the full variable domain is EPEVTQTPSHQVTQMGQEVILRCVPISNHLYFYWYRQILGQKVEFLVSFYNNEISEKSEIFDDQFSVERPDGSNFTLKIRSTKLEDSAMYFCASTSDRNTEAFFGQGTRLTVV.

For this clonotype: Germline and junction disagree at one end, which may indicate a read error. Written as DNA, the CDR3 is TGCAGTGCTAGAGGTGGGGATCTTCAGCCCCAGCAGTTT. Protein sequence: CSARGGDLQPQQF. This chain links TRBV20-1 with TRBJ1-5; D is ambiguous. Germline CDR1 reads DFQATT; CDR2 reads SNEGSKA (reference sequence). The CDR3 runs to 13 residues.

This clonotype was found a few times. The chain carries TRBV24-1 and TRBJ2-3, with TRBD2 matching 7 bases. The CDR3 contains 16 residues. The germline V gene encodes CDR1 KGHDR and CDR2 SFDVKD. The V segment lost 3 bases and the J segment 2 bases; nucleotides outside the gene matches: 7. In DNA, the CDR3 is TGTGCCACCAGTGATCCGGCGGGAGCGAACACAGATACGCAGTATTTT. Protein sequence: CATSDPAGANTDTQYF.

This clonotype was counted many times. The chain couples TRBV6-5 to TRBJ2-7; TRBD2 aligns across 10 bases. Germline V gene data show CDR1 as MNHEY and CDR2 as SVGAGI. The ends lost 2 bases at V and 5 bases at J; junction bases unmatched: 6. This CDR3 is built from 15 residues. The CDR3 loop reads CASSYVPSGSNEQYF. The CDR3 DNA follows: TGTGCCAGCAGTTACGTTCCTAGCGGGAGCAACGAGCAGTACTTC.

The CDR3 reads CASKVGTGPDSYEQYF. In nucleotides, the CDR3 is TGTGCCAGCAAAGTCGGTACAGGGCCCGACTCCTACGAGCAGTACTTC. The chain links TRBV25-1 to TRBJ2-7; the D gene is possibly TRBD1 (6 bases). The CDR3 totals 16 residues. The germline V gene has CDR1 MGHDK and CDR2 SYGVNS. Trimming shortened V by 7 bases and J by 0 bases, and 19 bases separated the two germline ends.

The chain is built from TRBV19 and TRBJ2-7; 9 positions agree with TRBD2. The CDR3 consists of 13 residues. CDR1 is LNHDA, CDR2 SQIVND, per germline (reference sequence). V lost 10 bases to trimming and J lost 6 bases; unmatched junction nucleotides: 10. CDR3 in DNA: TGTGCCACCGCGGGATTAGCGGGAGCCGAGCAGTACTTC. Protein product: CATAGLAGAEQYF.

This clonotype was seen a few times. A read error is possible here, since a much larger clone lies one base away. The conserved phenylalanine or tryptophan is not found at the CDR3 terminus, so this likely reflects a read error. V gene TRBV4-2 combines with J gene TRBJ1-2; perhaps TRBD1 as D (6 bases). This CDR3 is 15 amino acids long. The germline gives CDR1 LGHNA, CDR2 YNFKEQ. The V and J ends lost 4 bases and 0 bases respectively, with 12 bases between them. The CDR3 is CASSLEDSSNYGYTL. CDR3 DNA sequence: TGTGCCAGCAGCCTCGAGGACAGTTCTAACTATGGCTACACCCTC.

This clonotype was recorded many times. The J gene is TRBJ1-2, the V gene TRBV12-3 or TRBV12-4, with D perhaps TRBD1 (5 bases). Trimming removed 6 bases from V and 1 base from J, with 15 bases in between. The length of the CDR3 is 15 residues. This CDR3 is CASRPEGRRNYGYTF. CDR3 DNA sequence: TGTGCCAGCAGACCCGAGGGGAGGCGTAACTATGGCTACACCTTC.

In its sample, this clonotype was seen many times. This rearrangement joins TRBV11-2 to TRBJ1-5; 7 bases agree with TRBD1. This CDR3 is built from 15 residues. Per the germline V gene, CDR1 is SGHAT and CDR2 is FQNNGV. Trimming cost V 1 base and J 3 bases; bases outside gene matches: 3. The DNA of the CDR3 is TGTGCCAGCAGCTTAGGGACAGGTCCCAATCAGCCCCAGCATTTT. Its translation is CASSLGTGPNQPQHF.

This clonotype has ten or more counts. V gene TRBV24-1 combines with J gene TRBJ1-2; 10 nucleotides match TRBD1. This CDR3 contains 14 residues. After removal of 2 bases from V and 8 bases from J, the junction contained 4 bases not matched to a gene. Looked up from germline, CDR1 is KGHDR and CDR2 is SFDVKD. CDR3 in amino acids: CATSDSGTGEGYTF. CDR3 sequence (DNA): TGTGCCACCAGTGATTCCGGGACAGGGGAAGGCTACACCTTC.

This sequence joins TRBV7-9 and TRBJ2-2; D might be TRBD2 (7 bases). Germline V gene data show CDR1 as SEHNR and CDR2 as FQNEAQ (reference sequence). Between the trimmed V and J ends, which lost 6 bases and 5 bases, there was a span of 19 bases. CDR3 length equals 16 residues. In nucleotides, the CDR3 is TGTGCCAGCAGTACCTGGGGGGGCCAGGTTACCGGGGAGCTGTTTTTT. Translation gives CASSTWGGQVTGELFF.

This clonotype was observed many times. This chain joins TRBV9 and TRBJ1-1, with TRBD1 as a possible D gene (5 bases). The V gene lost 0 bases and the J gene lost 7 bases, with 25 bases spanning the gap. CDR3 length: 18 amino acids. The germline CDR1 and CDR2 sequences are SGDLS and YYNGEE. CDR3 protein: CASSVERGHNPIDGEAFF. DNA of the CDR3: TGTGCCAGCAGCGTAGAAAGGGGTCATAACCCGATTGACGGTGAAGCTTTCTTT. Full variable domain (rest looked up from reference TRBV9 and TRBJ1-1): DSGVTQTPKHLITATGQRVTLRCSPRSGDLSVYWYQQSLDQGLQFLIQYYNGEERAKGNILERFSAQQFPDLHSELNLSSLELGDSALYFCASSVERGHNPIDGEAFFGQGTRLTVV.

The rearrangement joins TRBV7-6 to TRBJ2-7, with D perhaps matching TRBD2 (5 bases). The V gene lost 4 bases and the J gene lost 1 base, with 8 bases spanning the gap. In germline, CDR1 is SGHVS, CDR2 FNYEAQ. CDR3 length: 13 amino acids. DNA of the CDR3: TGTGCCAGCAGCTCCGGGATGTCCTACGAGCAGTACTTC. This translates into CASSSGMSYEQYF.

This chain uses TRBV7-3 with TRBJ1-5; 7 bases line up with TRBD1. The V gene end was trimmed by 5 bases and the J gene end by 4 bases; junction bases not matched to a gene: 11. This CDR3 spans 16 amino acids. Germline loops: CDR1 SGHTA, CDR2 FQGTGA. CDR3 bases: TGTGCCAGCAGCGAGAGAACCGGGACAGAGAATCAGCCCCAGCATTTT. It is translated as CASSERTGTENQPQHF.